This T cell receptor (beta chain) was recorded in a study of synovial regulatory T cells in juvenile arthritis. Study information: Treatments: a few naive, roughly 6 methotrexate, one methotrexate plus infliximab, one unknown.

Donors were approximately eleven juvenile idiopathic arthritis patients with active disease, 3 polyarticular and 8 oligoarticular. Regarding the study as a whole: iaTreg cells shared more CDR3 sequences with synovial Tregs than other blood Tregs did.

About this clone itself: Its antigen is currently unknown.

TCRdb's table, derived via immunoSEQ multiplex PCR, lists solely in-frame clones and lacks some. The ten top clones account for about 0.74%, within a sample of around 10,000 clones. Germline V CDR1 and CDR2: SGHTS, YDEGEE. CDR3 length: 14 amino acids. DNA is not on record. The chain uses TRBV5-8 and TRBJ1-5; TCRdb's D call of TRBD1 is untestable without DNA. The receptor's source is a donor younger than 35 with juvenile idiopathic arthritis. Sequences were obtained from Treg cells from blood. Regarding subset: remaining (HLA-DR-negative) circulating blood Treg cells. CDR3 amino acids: CASSETGVDQPQHF.